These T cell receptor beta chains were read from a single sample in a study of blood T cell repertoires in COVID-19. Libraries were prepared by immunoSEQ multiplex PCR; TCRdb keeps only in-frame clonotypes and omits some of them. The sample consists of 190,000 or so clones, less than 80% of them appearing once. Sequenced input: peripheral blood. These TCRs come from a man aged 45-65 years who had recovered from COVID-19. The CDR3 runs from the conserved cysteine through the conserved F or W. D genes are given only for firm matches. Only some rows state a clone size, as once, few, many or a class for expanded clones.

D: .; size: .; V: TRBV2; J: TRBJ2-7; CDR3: CASNRAGVYEQYF; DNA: TGTGCCAGCAATAGGGCAGGGGTCTACGAGCAGTACTTC
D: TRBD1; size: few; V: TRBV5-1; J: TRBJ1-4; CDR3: CASSWGQGIGSLNEKLFF; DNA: TGCGCCAGCAGCTGGGGACAGGGTATAGGAAGTTTGAATGAAAAACTGTTTTTT
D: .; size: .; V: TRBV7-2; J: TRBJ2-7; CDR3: CASSSRGFEQYF; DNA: TGTGCCAGCAGTTCTCGTGGCTTCGAGCAGTACTTC
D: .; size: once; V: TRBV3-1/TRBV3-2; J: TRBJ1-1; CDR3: CASSQESGFKAFF; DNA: TGTGCCAGCAGCCAAGAGTCCGGGTTTAAAGCTTTCTTT
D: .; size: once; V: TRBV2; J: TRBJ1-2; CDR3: CASSEGPGINYGYTF; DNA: TGTGCCAGCAGTGAAGGGCCGGGAATAAACTATGGCTACACCTTC
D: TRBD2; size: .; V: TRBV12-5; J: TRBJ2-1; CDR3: CASGFFGGSSGTNNEQFF; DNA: TGTGCTAGTGGTTTTTTCGGGGGGAGCAGCGGGACCAACAATGAGCAGTTCTTC
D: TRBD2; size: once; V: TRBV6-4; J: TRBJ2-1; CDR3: CASSDKLAGYNEQFF; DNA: TGTGCCAGCAGTGACAAACTAGCGGGGTACAATGAGCAGTTCTTC
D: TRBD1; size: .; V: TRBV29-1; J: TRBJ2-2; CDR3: CSAYYPGQGRSGELFF; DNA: TGCAGCGCTTACTATCCGGGACAGGGACGGTCCGGGGAGCTGTTTTTT
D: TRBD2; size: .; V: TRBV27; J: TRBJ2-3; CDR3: CASSLSTSGRPDTQYF; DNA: TGTGCCAGCAGTTTATCGACTAGCGGGAGGCCAGATACGCAGTATTTT
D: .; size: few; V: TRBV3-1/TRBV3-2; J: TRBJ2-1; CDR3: CASRSLQGRDEQFF; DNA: TGTGCCAGCAGGTCTCTCCAGGGGCGGGATGAGCAGTTCTTC
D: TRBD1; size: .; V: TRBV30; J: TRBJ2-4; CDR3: CAWSALGQAKNIQYF; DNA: TGTGCCTGGAGTGCGCTGGGACAGGCAAAAAACATTCAGTACTTC
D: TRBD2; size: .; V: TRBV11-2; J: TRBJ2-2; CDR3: CASSLASGLRNTGELFF; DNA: TGTGCCAGCAGCTTAGCGTCGGGACTAAGGAACACCGGGGAGCTGTTTTTT
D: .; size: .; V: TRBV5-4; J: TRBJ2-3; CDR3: CASSFNPGGDTQYF; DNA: TGTGCCAGCAGCTTCAATCCTGGAGGAGATACGCAGTATTTT
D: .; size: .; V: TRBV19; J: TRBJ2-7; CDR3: CASSVQGYEQYF; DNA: TGTGCCAGTAGCGTACAGGGCTACGAGCAGTACTTC
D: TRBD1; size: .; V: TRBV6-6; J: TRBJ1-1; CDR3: CASSYRDRGTGAFF; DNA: TGTGCCAGCAGTTACCGGGACAGGGGGACGGGGGCTTTCTTT
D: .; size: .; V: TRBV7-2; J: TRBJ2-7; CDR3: CASSSYLADEQYF; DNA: TGTGCCAGCAGCTCGTACTTAGCGGACGAGCAGTACTTC
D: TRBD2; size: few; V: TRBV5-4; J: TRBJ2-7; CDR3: CASSLLAGSGEQYF; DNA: TGTGCCAGCAGCTTGCTAGCGGGGTCGGGGGAGCAGTACTTC
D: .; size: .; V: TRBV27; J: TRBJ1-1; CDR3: CASSPLNRVGAFF; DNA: TGTGCCAGCAGTCCCCTTAACAGGGTTGGAGCTTTCTTT
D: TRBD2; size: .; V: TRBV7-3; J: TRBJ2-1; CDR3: CASSFGGSSSYNEQFF; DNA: TGTGCCAGCAGCTTTGGCGGGAGTAGCTCCTACAATGAGCAGTTCTTC
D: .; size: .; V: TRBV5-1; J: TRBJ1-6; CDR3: CASSLDGRALHF; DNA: TGCGCCAGCAGCTTAGATGGGAGGGCCCTCCACTTT
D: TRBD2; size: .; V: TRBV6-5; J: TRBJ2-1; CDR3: CASAGLASLNEQFF; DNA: TGTGCCAGCGCGGGACTAGCGAGTTTGAATGAGCAGTTCTTC
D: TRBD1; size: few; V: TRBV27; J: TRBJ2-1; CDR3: CASSRRDRRYNEQFF; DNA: TGTGCCAGCAGCCGCCGGGACAGGAGATACAATGAGCAGTTCTTC